The source of this T cell receptor (beta chain) is a study of vaccination effects on CD4 cells after COVID-19. Broader study findings: Convalescents' post-vaccine spike-reactive clones were mainly new, vaccine-induced. Convalescent patients were scarce in the study, and it lacked early post-infection timepoints.

Antigen-specific CD4+ T cells were first expanded with viral peptide pools by the ViraFEST assay and only then sequenced. It was after approximately 11 days of culture that CD4+ T cells were isolated. The person had a PCR-confirmed SARS-CoV-2 infection during March to December 2020. In culture with roughly 10 IU/ml IL-2 and 9 to 10 ug/ml peptides, PBMC were grown at around 1.8 million per well. Half of the medium was exchanged for IL-2 medium on both days 3 and 7. V was shortened by 8 bases and J by 6 bases, with 13 bases between the two germline ends. The germline CDR1 and CDR2 sequences are SNHLY and FYNNEI. The CDR3 contains 13 residues. Remarks on this clone: Its antigen is unknown.

This table comes from immunoSEQ multiplex PCR, and its TCRdb copy is limited to in-frame clones, with some not included. The sample contains roughly 26,000 clones, 75% to 80% of which appear only once. The sequence was collected from a human donor who had a prior SARS-CoV-2 infection. The specimen comprised CD4+ T cells from PBMCs cultured with HCoV-NL63 spike peptides, sampled before COVID-19 vaccination. This chain joins TRBV2 and TRBJ1-4, with D possibly TRBD1 on 5 matching bases. Written as DNA, the CDR3 is TGTGCCAGCCTCAGGGAGAGTGATGAAAAACTGTTTTTT. Translating gives CASLRESDEKLFF.